This TCR beta chain was recorded in a study of beta chain features in type 1 diabetes. The length of the CDR3 is 12 residues. Trimming cost V 4 bases and J 6 bases, with 5 bases left between them. Germline V gene data show CDR1 as SGHRS and CDR2 as YFSETQ. The investigators reverse transcribed all of the isolated RNA, so they sequenced expressed TCRB transcripts. TCRdb's copy holds only in-frame clones and misses some; the assay was immunoSEQ multiplex PCR. Of 310,000 or so clones listed, 9.3% are singletons. A word on this clone: The antigen is unknown.

Notes on the study in general: The study found moderately but significantly shorter TCRB CDR3s in all four CD4+ subsets of Type 1 diabetes patients.

This clonotype was sampled from a young man with type 1 diabetes. Sequenced: central memory CD4+ T cells from blood. The rearrangement uses TRBV5-1 and TRBJ1-6, with no clear D. The CDR3 region has the DNA TGCGCCAGCAGCACCCTTAATTCACCCCTCCACTTT. Residues: CASSTLNSPLHF.